These 10 T cell receptor beta chains were sequenced from one sample in a study of T cells in Graves' hyperthyroidism and ophthalmopathy. What was amplified from RNA transcripts were TCR beta CDR3 regions. First-round RT-PCR of the TCR CDR3 relied on the HTBI primer set. TCRdb itself ran the multiplex PCR reads through MiXCR, one entry per CDR3 protein. The sample has under 350,000 distinct CDR3 sequences, roughly 18% seen once. Input material: blood. Every receptor here comes from a woman in her forties or fifties with Graves' hyperthyroidism.

This clonotype was seen repeatedly, ten times or more. V gene TRBV10-3 combines with J gene TRBJ2-3; D is perhaps TRBD2 (5 bases). Trimming removed 4 bases from V and 3 bases from J, with 11 bases in between. The CDR3 length is 14 residues. Germline CDR1 and CDR2: ENHRY and SYGVKD. The CDR3, as DNA: TGTGCCATCAGTGGAGGGATAGGGACAGATACGCAGTATTTT. As protein: CAISGGIGTDTQYF.

This clonotype has at least ten counts. The chain uses TRBV6-1 and TRBJ2-5; 9 nucleotides align to TRBD2. CDR1 and CDR2 from the germline V gene are MNHNS and SASEGT. V gave up 8 bases and J gave up 4 bases; unmatched junction bases: 14. CDR3 length: 16 residues. CDR3 bases: TGTGCCAGCGTTGAGCTAGCGGGGAGTAGGCGAGAGACCCAGTACTTC. Translating it yields CASVELAGSRRETQYF.

The gene calls are TRBV5-1 and TRBJ2-5; 9 bases match TRBD2. V was pared by 3 bases and J by 1 base, with 4 bases of the junction left unmatched. This CDR3 has 15 residues. CDR1 is SGHRS and CDR2 is YFSETQ in the germline V gene. In DNA, the CDR3 is TGCGCCAGCAGCTCGGCTAGCGGGATCCAAGAGACCCAGTACTTC. Translation gives CASSSASGIQETQYF.

This clonotype was found many times. The V call is TRBV5-8, the J call TRBJ2-1; perhaps TRBD1 as D (5 bases). Germline V gene sequence: CDR1 SGHTS, CDR2 YDEGEE. This CDR3 is 14 amino acids long. V lost 3 bases, J lost 6 bases, and 13 bases lay in between. The CDR3 DNA reads TGTGCCAGCAGCTCACTCCAGGGCGGCAATGAGCAGTTCTTC. Protein product: CASSSLQGGNEQFF. Filled out from reference TRBV5-8 and TRBJ2-1, the complete variable domain reads EAGVTQSPTHLIKTRGQQATLRCSPISGHTSVYWYQQALGLGLQFLLWYDEGEERNRGNFPPRFSGRQFPNYSSELNVNALELEDSALYLCASSSLQGGNEQFFGPGTRLTVL.

This clonotype was counted between two and nine times. This chain joins TRBV4-1 and TRBJ1-2; D unresolved. Germline CDR1 is MGHRA and CDR2 is YSYEKL. V was cut by 0 bases and J by 6 bases, with 17 bases left in between. The CDR3 spans 16 residues. DNA for the CDR3: TGCGCCAGCAGCCAAGACCTCCCCGCGCCCCGAGATGGCTACACCTTC. Encoded protein: CASSQDLPAPRDGYTF.

CDR3 nucleotides: TGCAGTGCTTGGGGGTCCACCACGGTCGTGAAGTCCTACGAGCAGTACTTC. Translating gives CSAWGSTTVVKSYEQYF. The chain joins TRBV20-1 to TRBJ2-7; TRBD1 or TRBD2 may be the D gene (5 bases each). Germline CDR1 is DFQATT and CDR2 is SNEGSKA (reference sequence). Trimming removed 5 bases from V and 1 base from J, with 24 bases in between. The CDR3 sequence is 17 residues long.

This clonotype was seen ten or more times. The genes are TRBV12-3 or TRBV12-4 and TRBJ1-1; D is unresolved. The CDR3 loop spans 13 amino acids. V was pared by 7 bases and J by 1 base, with 10 bases between. CDR3 DNA: TGTGCCAGCACTTTTAATCCGAACACTGAAGCTTTCTTT. Amino acids: CASTFNPNTEAFF.

This clonotype was seen a handful of times. V gene TRBV7-2 combines with J gene TRBJ2-2; possibly TRBD2 for D (5 bases). This CDR3 is 15 amino acids long. Germline-derived CDR1 and CDR2 are SGHTA and FQGNSA. With 6 bases removed from V and 2 bases from J, the gap between germline ends came to 13 bases. The CDR3 is CASRHKRLNTGELFF. The CDR3 DNA is TGTGCCAGCAGGCATAAAAGACTAAACACCGGGGAGCTGTTTTTT.

The V call is TRBV6-1, the J call TRBJ2-1; no reliable D call. This CDR3 spans 16 amino acids. Deletions cut 6 bases from V and 3 bases from J, with 18 bases between. Germline V gene data show CDR1 as MNHNS and CDR2 as SASEGT. The CDR3 is CASSPGRIQSYNEQFF. In nucleotides, the CDR3 is TGTGCCAGCAGCCCCGGACGGATACAAAGCTACAATGAGCAGTTCTTC.

CDR3 residues: CSVYYYSAGYTF. In nucleotides, the CDR3 is TGCAGCGTTTATTATTACTCAGCGGGCTACACCTTC. V and J are TRBV29-1 and TRBJ1-2, with D unclear. The V end lost 5 bases, the J end lost 8 bases, and 15 bases lay between the germline ends. The length of the CDR3 is 12 residues. The germline gives CDR1 SQVTM, CDR2 ANQGSEA.